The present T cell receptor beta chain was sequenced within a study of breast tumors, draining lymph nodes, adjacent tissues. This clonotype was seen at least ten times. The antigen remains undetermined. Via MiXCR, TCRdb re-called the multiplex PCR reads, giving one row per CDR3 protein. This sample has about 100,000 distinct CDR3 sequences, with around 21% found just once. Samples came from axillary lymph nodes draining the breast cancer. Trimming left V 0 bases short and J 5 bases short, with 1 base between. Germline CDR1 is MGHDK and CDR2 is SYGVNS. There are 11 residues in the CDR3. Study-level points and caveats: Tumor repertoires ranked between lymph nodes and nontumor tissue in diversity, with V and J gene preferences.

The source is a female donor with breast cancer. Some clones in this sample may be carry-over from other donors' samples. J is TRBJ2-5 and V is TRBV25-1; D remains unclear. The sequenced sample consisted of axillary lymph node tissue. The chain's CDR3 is CASSEYETQYF. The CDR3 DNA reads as TGTGCCAGCAGTGAATATGAGACCCAGTACTTC.